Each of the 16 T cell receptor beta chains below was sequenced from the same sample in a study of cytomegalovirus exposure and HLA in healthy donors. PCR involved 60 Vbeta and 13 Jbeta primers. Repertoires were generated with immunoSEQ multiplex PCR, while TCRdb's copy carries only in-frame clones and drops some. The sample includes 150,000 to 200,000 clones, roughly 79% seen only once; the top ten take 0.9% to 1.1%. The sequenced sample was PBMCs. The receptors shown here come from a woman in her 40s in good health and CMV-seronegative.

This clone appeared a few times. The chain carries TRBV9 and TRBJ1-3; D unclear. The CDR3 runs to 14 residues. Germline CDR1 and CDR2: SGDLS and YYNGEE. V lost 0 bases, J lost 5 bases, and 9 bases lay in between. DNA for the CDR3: TGTGCCAGCAGCGTAGGTGGAGACCGAAACACCATATATTTT. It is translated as CASSVGGDRNTIYF.

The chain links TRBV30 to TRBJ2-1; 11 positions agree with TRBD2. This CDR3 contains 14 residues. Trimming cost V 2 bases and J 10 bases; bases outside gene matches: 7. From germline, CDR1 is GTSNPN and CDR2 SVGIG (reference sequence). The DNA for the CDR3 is TGTGCCTGGAGTCTCGGGACTAGCGGACGAGAGCAGTTCTTC. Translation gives CAWSLGTSGREQFF.

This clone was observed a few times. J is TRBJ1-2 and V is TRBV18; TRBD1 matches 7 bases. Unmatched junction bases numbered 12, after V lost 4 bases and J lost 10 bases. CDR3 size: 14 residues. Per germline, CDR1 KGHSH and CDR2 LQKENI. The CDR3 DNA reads TGTGCCAGCTCACTCACCGGGACAGAGGGAGTCTACACCTTC. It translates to CASSLTGTEGVYTF.

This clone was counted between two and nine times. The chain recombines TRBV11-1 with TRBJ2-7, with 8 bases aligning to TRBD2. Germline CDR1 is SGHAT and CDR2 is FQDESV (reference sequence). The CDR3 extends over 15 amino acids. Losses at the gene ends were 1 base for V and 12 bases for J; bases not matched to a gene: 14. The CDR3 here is CASSLESGGAPSRYF. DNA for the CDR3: TGTGCCAGCAGCTTAGAAAGCGGGGGAGCCCCTAGCCGGTACTTC.

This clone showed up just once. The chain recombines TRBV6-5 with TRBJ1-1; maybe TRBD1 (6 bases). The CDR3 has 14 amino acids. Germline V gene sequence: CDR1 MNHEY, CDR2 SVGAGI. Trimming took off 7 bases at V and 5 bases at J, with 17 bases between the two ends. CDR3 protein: CASTTRGAGTEAFF. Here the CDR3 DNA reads TGTGCCAGCACCACCCGGGGGGCCGGGACTGAAGCTTTCTTT.

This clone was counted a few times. The CDR3, as DNA: TGTGCTACGGATCGCGGACTAGCGGGAGACCATGAGCAGTTCTTC. Translating it yields CATDRGLAGDHEQFF. The chain couples TRBV30 to TRBJ2-1, with TRBD2 matching 13 bases. The CDR3 is 15 amino acids. Germline CDR1 is GTSNPN and CDR2 is SVGIG (reference sequence).

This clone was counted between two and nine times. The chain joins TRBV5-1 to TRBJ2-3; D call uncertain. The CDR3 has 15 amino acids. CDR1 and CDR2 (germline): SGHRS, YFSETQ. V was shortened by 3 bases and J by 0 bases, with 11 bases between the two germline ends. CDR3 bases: TGCGCCAGCAGCTCTATAGCCGGTAGCACAGATACGCAGTATTTT. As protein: CASSSIAGSTDTQYF. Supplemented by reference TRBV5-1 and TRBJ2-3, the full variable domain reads KAGVTQTPRYLIKTRGQQVTLSCSPISGHRSVSWYQQTPGQGLQFLFEYFSETQRNKGNFPGRFSGRQFSNSRSEMNVSTLELGDSALYLCASSSIAGSTDTQYFGPGTRLTVL.

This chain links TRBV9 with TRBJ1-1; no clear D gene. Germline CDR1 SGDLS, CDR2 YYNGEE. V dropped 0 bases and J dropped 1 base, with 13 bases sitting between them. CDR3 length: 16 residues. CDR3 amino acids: CASSVDGRIGNTEAFF. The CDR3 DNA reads TGTGCCAGCAGCGTAGATGGGCGCATCGGGAACACTGAAGCTTTCTTT.

The CDR3 loop is CASSEIESYNEQFF. The CDR3 nucleotides are TGTGCCAGCAGTGAAATAGAATCCTACAATGAGCAGTTCTTC. The chain links TRBV2 to TRBJ2-1; D gene unclear. CDR1 is SNHLY, CDR2 FYNNEI, per germline. This CDR3 region has 14 residues. Trimming took 2 bases from V and 1 from J, leaving 6 bases between them.

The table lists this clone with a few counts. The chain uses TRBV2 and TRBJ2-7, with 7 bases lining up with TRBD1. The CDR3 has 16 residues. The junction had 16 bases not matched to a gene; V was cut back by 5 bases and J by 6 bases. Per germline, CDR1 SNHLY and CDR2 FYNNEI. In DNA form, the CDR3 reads TGTGCCAGCAGTAAAGAAGCCCGACAGGGATCACGCGAGCAGTACTTC. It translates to CASSKEARQGSREQYF.

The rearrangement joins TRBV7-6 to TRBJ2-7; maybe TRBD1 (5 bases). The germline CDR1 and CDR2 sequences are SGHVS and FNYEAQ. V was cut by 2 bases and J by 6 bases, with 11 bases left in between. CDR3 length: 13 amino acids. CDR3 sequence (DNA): TGTGCCAGCAGCTTAACAGGATCGGCCGAGCAGTACTTC. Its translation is CASSLTGSAEQYF.

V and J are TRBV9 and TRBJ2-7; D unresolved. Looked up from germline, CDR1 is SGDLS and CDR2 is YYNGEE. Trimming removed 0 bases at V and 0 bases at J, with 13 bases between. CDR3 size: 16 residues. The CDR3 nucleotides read TGTGCCAGCAGCGTAGGATTGTCACAGCACTCCTACGAGCAGTACTTC. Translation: CASSVGLSQHSYEQYF.

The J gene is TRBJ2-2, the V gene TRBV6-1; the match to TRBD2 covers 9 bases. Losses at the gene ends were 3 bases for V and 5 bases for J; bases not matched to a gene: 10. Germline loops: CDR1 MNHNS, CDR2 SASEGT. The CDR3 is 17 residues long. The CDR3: CASSESLSGSATGELFF. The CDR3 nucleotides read TGTGCCAGCAGTGAGTCGCTTAGCGGGAGTGCAACCGGGGAGCTGTTTTTT.

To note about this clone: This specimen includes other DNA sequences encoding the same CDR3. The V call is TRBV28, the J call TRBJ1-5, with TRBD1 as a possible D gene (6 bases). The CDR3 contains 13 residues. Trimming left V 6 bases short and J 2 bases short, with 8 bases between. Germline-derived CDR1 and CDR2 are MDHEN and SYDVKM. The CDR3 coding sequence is TGTGCCAGCAGGACAGGAGGCAATCAGCCCCAGCATTTT. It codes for CASRTGGNQPQHF.

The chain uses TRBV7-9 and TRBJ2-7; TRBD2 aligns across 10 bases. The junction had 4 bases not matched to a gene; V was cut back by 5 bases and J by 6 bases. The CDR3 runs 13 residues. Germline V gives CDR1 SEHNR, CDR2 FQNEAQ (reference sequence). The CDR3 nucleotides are TGTGCCAGCAGCACCCGGACTAGCGGCGAGCAGTACTTC. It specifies CASSTRTSGEQYF.

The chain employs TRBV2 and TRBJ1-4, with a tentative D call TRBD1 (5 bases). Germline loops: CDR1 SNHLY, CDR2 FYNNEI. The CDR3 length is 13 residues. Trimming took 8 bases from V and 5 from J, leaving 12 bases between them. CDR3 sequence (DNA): TGTGCCAGCGAGTTAGACAGAAATGAAAAACTGTTTTTT. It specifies CASELDRNEKLFF.